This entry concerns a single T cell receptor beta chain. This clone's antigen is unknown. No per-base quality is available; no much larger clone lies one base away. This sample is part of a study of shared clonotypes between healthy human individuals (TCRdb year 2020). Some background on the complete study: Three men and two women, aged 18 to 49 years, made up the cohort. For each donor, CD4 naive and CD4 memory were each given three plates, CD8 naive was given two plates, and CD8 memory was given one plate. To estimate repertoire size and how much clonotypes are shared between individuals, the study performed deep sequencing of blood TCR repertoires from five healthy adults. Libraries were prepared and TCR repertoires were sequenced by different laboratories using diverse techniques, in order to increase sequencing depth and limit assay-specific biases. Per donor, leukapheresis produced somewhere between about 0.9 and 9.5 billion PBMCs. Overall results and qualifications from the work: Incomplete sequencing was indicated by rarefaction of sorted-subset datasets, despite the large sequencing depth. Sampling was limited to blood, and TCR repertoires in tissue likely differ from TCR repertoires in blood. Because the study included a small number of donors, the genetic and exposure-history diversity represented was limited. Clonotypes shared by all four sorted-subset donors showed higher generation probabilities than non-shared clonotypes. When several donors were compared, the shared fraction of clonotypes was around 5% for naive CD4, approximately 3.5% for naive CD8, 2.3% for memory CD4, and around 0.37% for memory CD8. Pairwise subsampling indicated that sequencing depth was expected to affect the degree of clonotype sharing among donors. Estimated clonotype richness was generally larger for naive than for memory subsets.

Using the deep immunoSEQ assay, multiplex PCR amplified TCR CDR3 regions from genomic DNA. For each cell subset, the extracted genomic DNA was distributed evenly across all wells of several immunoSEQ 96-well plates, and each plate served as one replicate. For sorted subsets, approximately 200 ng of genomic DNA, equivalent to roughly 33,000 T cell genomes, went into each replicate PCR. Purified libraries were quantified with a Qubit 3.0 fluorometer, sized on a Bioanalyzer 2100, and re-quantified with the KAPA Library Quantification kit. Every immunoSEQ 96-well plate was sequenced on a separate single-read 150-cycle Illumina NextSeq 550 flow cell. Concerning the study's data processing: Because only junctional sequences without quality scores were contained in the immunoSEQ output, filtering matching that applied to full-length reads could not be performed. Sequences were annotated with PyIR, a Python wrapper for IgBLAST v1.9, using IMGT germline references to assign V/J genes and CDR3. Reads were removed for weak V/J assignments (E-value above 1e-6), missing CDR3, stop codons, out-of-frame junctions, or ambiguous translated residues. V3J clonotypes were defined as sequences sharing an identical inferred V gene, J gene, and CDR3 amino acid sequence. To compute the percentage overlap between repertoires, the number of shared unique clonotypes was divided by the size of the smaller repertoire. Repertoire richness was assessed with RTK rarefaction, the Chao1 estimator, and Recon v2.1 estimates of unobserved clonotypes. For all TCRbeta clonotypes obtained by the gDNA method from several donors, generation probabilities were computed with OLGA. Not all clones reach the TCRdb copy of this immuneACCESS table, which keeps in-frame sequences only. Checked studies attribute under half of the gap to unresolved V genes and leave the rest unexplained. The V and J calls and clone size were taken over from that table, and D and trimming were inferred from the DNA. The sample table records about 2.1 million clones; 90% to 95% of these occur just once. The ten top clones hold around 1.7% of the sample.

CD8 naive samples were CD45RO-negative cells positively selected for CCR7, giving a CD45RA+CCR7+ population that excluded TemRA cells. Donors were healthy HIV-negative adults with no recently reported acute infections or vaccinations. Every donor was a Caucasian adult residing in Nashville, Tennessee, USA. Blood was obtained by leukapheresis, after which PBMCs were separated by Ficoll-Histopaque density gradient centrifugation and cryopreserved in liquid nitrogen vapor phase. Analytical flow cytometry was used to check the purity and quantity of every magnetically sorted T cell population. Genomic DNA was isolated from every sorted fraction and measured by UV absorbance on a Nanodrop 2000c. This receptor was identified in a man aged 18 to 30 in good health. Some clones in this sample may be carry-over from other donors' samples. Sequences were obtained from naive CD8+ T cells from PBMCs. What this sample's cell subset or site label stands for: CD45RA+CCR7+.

The encoded CDR3 is CSVRTSGSSYEQYF. In nucleotides, the sequence is TGCAGCGTGAGGACTAGCGGGAGTAGTTACGAGCAGTACTTC. The chain uses TRBV29-1 and TRBJ2-5; 13 bases in the junction line up with TRBD2. Matching the DNA end better, TRBJ2-7 makes the J call doubtful. Measured from the cysteine to the phenylalanine, the CDR3 is 14 residues long. Here the CDR3 DNA is all that survives: 42 bases in frame from base 1. CDR1 and CDR2 are read off the germline V gene as SQVTM and ANQGSEA.